The clone carrying this T cell receptor beta chain was observed a few times. Antigen unknown. Universal primer sites and UMIs were introduced during 5'RACE template-switching synthesis of TCR cDNA. TCRdb re-called the 5' RACE reads with MiXCR, one entry per CDR3 protein. In the table there are approximately 550,000 distinct CDR3 sequences, about 14% of which are singletons. These data come from a study of T cells after yellow fever vaccination. Study-level information: Fractions containing few cells were prepared with SMART-Seq v4 Ultra Low Input. Study-level results: The booster saw the reappearance of most primary-vaccination clones (around 95% CD4, about 88% CD8).

The CDR3 loop spans 15 amino acids. Germline V CDR1 and CDR2: MNHEY, SVGAGI. V lost 0 bases to trimming and J lost 6 bases, with 15 bases between them. This chain links TRBV6-5 with TRBJ2-7; D is ambiguous. The clonotype comes from a man aged 30-40 years who received the YFV17D yellow fever vaccine. The sequencing used PBMCs, collected on the day of the yellow fever booster vaccination. DNA of the CDR3: TGTGCCAGCAGTTACTCGACCCTCTCCTTCGGCGAGCAGTACTTC. The encoded protein is CASSYSTLSFGEQYF.